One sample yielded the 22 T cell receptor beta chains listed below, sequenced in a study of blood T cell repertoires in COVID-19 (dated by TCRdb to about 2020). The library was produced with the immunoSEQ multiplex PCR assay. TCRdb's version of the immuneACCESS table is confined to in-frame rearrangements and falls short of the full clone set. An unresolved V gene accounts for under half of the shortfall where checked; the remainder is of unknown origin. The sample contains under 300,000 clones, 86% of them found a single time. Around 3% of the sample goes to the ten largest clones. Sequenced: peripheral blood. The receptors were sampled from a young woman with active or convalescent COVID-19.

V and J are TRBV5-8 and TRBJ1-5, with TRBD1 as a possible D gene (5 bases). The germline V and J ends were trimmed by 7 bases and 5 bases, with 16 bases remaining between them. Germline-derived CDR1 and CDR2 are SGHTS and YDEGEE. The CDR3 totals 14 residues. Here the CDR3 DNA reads TGTGCCAGCCATTCAGTAGGGACTTATCAGCCCCAGCATTTT. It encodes CASHSVGTYQPQHF.

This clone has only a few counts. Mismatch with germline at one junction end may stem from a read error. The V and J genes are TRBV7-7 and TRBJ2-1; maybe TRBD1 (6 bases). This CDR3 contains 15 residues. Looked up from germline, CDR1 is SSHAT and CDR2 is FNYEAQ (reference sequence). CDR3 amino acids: CASSLGVGQNNEQFF. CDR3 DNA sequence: TGTGCTAGCAGCTTGGGGGTCGGACAGAACAATGAGCAGTTCTTC.

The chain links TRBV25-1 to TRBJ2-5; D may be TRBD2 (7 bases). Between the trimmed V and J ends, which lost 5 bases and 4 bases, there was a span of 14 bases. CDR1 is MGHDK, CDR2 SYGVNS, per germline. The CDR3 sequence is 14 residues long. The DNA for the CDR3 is TGTGCCAGCAGTTTGGGGGGGGCGGTAGAGACCCAGTACTTC. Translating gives CASSLGGAVETQYF. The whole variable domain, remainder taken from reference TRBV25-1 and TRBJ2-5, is EADIYQTPRYLVIGTGKKITLECSQTMGHDKMYWYQQDPGMELHLIHYSYGVNSTEKGDLSSESTVSRIRTEHFPLTLESARPSHTSQYLCASSLGGAVETQYFGPGTRLLVL.

The CDR3 loop is CASSFSTGLYGYTF. CDR3 nucleotide sequence: TGCGCCAGCAGCTTCTCAACAGGCCTCTATGGCTACACCTTC. This chain uses TRBV5-1 with TRBJ1-2; possibly TRBD1 for D (5 bases). The V gene lost 2 bases and the J gene lost 4 bases, with 12 bases spanning the gap. Germline assignment: CDR1 SGHRS and CDR2 YFSETQ. CDR3 length equals 14 residues. The full variable domain, in which reference TRBV5-1 and TRBJ1-2 provide the parts outside the CDR3, is KAGVTQTPRYLIKTRGQQVTLSCSPISGHRSVSWYQQTPGQGLQFLFEYFSETQRNKGNFPGRFSGRQFSNSRSEMNVSTLELGDSALYLCASSFSTGLYGYTFGSGTRLTVV.

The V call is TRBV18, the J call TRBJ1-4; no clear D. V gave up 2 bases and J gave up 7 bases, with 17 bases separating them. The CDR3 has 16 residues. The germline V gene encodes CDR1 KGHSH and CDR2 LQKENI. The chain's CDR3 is CASSPSQANAGEKLFF. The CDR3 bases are TGTGCCAGCTCACCAAGTCAGGCGAATGCTGGTGAAAAACTGTTTTTT.

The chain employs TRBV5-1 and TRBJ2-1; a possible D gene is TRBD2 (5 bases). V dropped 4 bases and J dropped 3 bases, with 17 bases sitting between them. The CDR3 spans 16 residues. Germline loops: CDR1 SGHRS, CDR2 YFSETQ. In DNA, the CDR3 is TGCGCCAGCAGCCCTCTCGAGGGAAGAGGCTACAATGAGCAGTTCTTC. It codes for CASSPLEGRGYNEQFF.

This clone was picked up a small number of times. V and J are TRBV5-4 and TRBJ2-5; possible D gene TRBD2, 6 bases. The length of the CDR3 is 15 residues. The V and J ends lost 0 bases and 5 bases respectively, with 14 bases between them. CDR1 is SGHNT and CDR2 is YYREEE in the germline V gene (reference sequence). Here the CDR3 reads CASSLGGAAGETQYF. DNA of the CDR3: TGTGCCAGCAGCTTGGGTGGGGCTGCGGGGGAGACCCAGTACTTC.

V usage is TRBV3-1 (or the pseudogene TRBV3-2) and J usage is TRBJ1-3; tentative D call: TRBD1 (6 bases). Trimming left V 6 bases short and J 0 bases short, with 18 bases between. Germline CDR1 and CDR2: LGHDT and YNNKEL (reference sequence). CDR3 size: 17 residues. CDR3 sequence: CASSHTRGASSGNTIYF. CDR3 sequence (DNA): TGTGCCAGCAGTCACACCCGGGGGGCAAGCTCTGGAAACACCATATATTTT.

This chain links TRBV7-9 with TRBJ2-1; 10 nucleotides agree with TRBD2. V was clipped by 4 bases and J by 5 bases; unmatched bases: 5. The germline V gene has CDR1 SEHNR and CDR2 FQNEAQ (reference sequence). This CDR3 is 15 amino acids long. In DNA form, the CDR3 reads TGTGCCAGCAGCTGGCTAGCGGGGGAGGACAATGAGCAGTTCTTC. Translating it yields CASSWLAGEDNEQFF.

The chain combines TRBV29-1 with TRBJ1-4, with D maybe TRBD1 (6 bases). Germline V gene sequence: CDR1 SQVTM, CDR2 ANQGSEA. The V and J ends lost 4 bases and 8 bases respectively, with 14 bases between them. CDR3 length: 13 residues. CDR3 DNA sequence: TGCAGCGTTGTTCTGGCAGGGGAGGAAAAACTGTTTTTT. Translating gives CSVVLAGEEKLFF.

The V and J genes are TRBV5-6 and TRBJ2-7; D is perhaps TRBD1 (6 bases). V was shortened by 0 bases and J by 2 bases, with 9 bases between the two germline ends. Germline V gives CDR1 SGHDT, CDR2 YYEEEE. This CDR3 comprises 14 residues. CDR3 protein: CASSLAGHPYEQYF. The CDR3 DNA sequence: TGTGCCAGCAGCTTGGCGGGACACCCCTACGAGCAGTACTTC.

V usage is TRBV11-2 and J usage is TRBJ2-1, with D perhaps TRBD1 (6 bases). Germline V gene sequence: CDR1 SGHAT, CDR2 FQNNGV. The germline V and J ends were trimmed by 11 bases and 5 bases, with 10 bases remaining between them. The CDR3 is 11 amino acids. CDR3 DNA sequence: TGTGCCGAGGGGGATGACAATGAGCAGTTCTTC. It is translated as CAEGDDNEQFF.

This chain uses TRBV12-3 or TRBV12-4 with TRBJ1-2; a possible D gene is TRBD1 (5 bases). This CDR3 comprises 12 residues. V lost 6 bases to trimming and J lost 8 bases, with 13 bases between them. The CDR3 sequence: CASSTGFQGYTF. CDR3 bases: TGTGCCAGCAGCACAGGATTCCAAGGCTACACCTTC.

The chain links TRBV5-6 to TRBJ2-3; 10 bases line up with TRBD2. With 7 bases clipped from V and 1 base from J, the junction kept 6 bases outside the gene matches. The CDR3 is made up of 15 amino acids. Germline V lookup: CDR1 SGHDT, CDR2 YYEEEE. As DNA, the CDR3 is TGTGCCAGCTGCATAGCGGGGGGCCGCACAGATACGCAGTATTTT. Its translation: CASCIAGGRTDTQYF. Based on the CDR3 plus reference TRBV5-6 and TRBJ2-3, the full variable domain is DAGVTQSPTHLIKTRGQQVTLRCSPKSGHDTVSWYQQALGQGPQFIFQYYEEEERQRGNFPDRFSGHQFPNYSSELNVNALLLGDSALYLCASCIAGGRTDTQYFGPGTRLTVL.

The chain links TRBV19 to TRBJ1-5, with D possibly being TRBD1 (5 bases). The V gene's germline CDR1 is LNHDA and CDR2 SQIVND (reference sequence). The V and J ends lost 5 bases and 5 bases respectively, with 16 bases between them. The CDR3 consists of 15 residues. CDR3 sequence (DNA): TGTGCCAGTAGTTCTTGGCAGGGCGGGGATCAGCCCCAGCATTTT. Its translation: CASSSWQGGDQPQHF. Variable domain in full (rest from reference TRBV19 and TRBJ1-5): DGGITQSPKYLFRKEGQNVTLSCEQNLNHDAMYWYRQDPGQGLRLIYYSQIVNDFQKGDIAEGYSVSREKKESFPLTVTSAQKNPTAFYLCASSSWQGGDQPQHFGDGTRLSIL.

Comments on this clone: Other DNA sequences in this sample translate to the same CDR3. DNA of the CDR3: TGCGCCAGCAGCCAAGGAGGCAGGGCGGTCGGCTACACCTTC. Translation: CASSQGGRAVGYTF. The chain combines TRBV4-3 with TRBJ1-2; D may be TRBD1 (5 bases). CDR1 and CDR2 (germline): LGHNA, YSLEER. The CDR3 is 14 residues long. V lost 1 base to trimming and J lost 8 bases, with 14 bases between them.

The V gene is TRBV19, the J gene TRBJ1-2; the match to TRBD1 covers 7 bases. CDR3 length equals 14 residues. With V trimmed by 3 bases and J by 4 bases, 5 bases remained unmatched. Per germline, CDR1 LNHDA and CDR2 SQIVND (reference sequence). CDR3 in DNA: TGTGCCAGTAGTATGTGGACAGGTTCCTATGGCTACACCTTC. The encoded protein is CASSMWTGSYGYTF.

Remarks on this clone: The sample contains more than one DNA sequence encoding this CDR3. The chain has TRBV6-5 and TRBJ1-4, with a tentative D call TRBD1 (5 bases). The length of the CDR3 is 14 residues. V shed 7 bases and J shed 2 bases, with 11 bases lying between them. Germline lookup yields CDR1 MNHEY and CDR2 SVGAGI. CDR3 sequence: CASKRGQTNEKLFF. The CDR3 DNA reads TGTGCCAGCAAGCGGGGCCAGACTAATGAAAAACTGTTTTTT.

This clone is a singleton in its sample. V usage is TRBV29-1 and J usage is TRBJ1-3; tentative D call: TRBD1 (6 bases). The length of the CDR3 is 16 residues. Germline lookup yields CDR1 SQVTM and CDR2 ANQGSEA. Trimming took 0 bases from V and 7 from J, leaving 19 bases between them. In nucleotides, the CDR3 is TGCAGCGTTGAAGAGGGGGCACCTTTCGCAGGGAACACCATATATTTT. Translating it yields CSVEEGAPFAGNTIYF.

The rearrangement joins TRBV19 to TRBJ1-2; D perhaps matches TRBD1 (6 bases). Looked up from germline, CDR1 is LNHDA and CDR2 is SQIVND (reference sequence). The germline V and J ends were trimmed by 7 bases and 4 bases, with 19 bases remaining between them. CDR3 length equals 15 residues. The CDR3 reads CASIDGEGVRYGYTF. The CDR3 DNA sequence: TGTGCCAGTATCGATGGGGAGGGGGTTCGCTATGGCTACACCTTC.

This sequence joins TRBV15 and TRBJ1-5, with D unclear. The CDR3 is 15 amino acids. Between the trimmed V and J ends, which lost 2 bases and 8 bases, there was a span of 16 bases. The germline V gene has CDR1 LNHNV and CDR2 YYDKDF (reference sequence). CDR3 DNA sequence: TGTGCCACCAGCAGACGACCGTGGGAGGCTAAGCCCCAGCATTTT. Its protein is CATSRRPWEAKPQHF.

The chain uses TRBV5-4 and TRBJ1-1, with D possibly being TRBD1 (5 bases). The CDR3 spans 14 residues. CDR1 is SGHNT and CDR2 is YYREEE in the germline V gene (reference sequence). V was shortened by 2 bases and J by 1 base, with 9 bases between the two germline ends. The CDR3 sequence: CASSFHTGNTEAFF. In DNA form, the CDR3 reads TGTGCCAGCAGCTTCCATACAGGGAACACTGAAGCTTTCTTT.